Below, 9 T cell receptor beta chains from the same sample are listed, as sequenced in a study of T cell repertoires in cytomegalovirus infection. TCRdb independently ran MiXCR on the reads; one entry per CDR3 protein. Of roughly 130,000 distinct CDR3 sequences listed, about 24% were seen once; the top ten hold around 32%. Their specific antigens are unknown. Sequencing was done on a sample of PBMCs, sequenced either directly or after in vitro stimulation (not recorded which). Receptors were obtained from a human donor in good health (CMV status not recorded). Some clones in this sample may be carry-over from other donors' samples.

The chain uses TRBV4-3 and TRBJ1-4; D perhaps matches TRBD1 (6 bases). Germline V lookup: CDR1 LGHNA, CDR2 YSLEER. The CDR3 is made up of 15 amino acids. V gave up 4 bases and J gave up 5 bases, with 14 bases separating them. The DNA of the CDR3 is TGCGCCAGCAGCCCCTCTACAGGGACCAATGAAAAACTGTTTTTT. Protein product: CASSPSTGTNEKLFF.

The V and J genes are TRBV29-1 and TRBJ1-1, with D perhaps TRBD1 (5 bases). CDR1 SQVTM and CDR2 ANQGSEA come from the germline V gene. The CDR3 is made up of 13 amino acids. Trimming pared 6 bases from V and 0 bases from J, leaving 11 bases between. CDR3 DNA sequence: TGCAGCGTCCCAGGGACGGTGAACACTGAAGCTTTCTTT. It specifies CSVPGTVNTEAFF.

In this sample, this clonotype turned up a few times. The chain couples TRBV18 to TRBJ2-4, with unresolved D. The CDR3 totals 16 residues. The V end lost 3 bases, the J end lost 0 bases, and 12 bases lay between the germline ends. Germline V gene data show CDR1 as KGHSH and CDR2 as LQKENI. The CDR3 DNA reads as TGTGCCAGCTCACCTCCGGGCGAACTAGCCAAAAACATTCAGTACTTC. This codes for CASSPPGELAKNIQYF. Full variable domain (missing parts from reference TRBV18 and TRBJ2-4): NAGVMQNPRHLVRRRGQEARLRCSPMKGHSHVYWYRQLPEEGLKFMVYLQKENIIDESGMPKERFSAEFPKEGPSILRIQQVVRGDSAAYFCASSPPGELAKNIQYFGAGTRLSVL.

This clonotype has a count of ten or more. The rearrangement links TRBV6-1 to TRBJ2-6; 7 bases map to TRBD2. In germline, CDR1 is MNHNS, CDR2 SASEGT. With V trimmed by 7 bases and J by 4 bases, 4 bases remained unmatched. The length of the CDR3 is 14 residues. CDR3 DNA: TGTGCCAGCAAGCGGGGAACCGGGGCCAACGTCCTGACTTTC. Translating gives CASKRGTGANVLTF.

The chain links TRBV6-6 to TRBJ2-1, with 13 bases lining up with TRBD2. The CDR3 runs 15 residues. J was trimmed by 8 bases and V by 7 bases; bases with no gene match: 8. The germline CDR1 and CDR2 sequences are MNHNY and SVGAGI (reference sequence). The CDR3 loop reads CASTPGLAGLDEQFF. DNA for the CDR3: TGTGCCAGCACACCGGGACTAGCGGGATTGGATGAGCAGTTCTTC.

The V gene is TRBV6-2 or TRBV6-3, the J gene TRBJ1-2; a possible D gene is TRBD1 (5 bases). Germline V gene data show CDR1 as MNHEY and CDR2 as SVGEGT. This CDR3 has 16 residues. The V end was cut by 8 bases, the J end by 3 bases, with 22 bases between. CDR3: CASSPVTRGRDYGYTF. CDR3 DNA sequence: TGTGCCAGCTCCCCGGTAACACGGGGCCGGGACTATGGCTACACCTTC.

CDR3: CASSLEMGNYGYTF. CDR3 coding DNA: TGTGCCAGCAGCTTAGAAATGGGTAACTATGGCTACACCTTC. The chain links TRBV7-9 to TRBJ1-2; D not certain. Per germline, CDR1 SEHNR and CDR2 FQNEAQ (reference sequence). CDR3 size: 14 residues. Trimming took off 1 base at V and 1 base at J, with 7 bases between the two ends.

This chain connects TRBV15 to TRBJ2-7; TRBD1 agrees at 8 bases. The J segment lost 5 bases and the V segment lost 0 bases, leaving 3 bases of the junction unmatched. Germline V gene lookup returns CDR1 LNHNV and CDR2 YYDKDF (reference sequence). This CDR3 is 14 amino acids long. This CDR3 is CATSRDQGQDEQYF. Here the CDR3 DNA reads TGTGCCACCAGCAGAGATCAGGGACAGGACGAGCAGTACTTC.

This clonotype was counted a few times. This chain joins TRBV6-6 and TRBJ2-5, with D tentatively TRBD2 (6 bases). V was shortened by 7 bases and J by 4 bases, with 16 bases between the two germline ends. Germline V gene sequence: CDR1 MNHNY, CDR2 SVGAGI (reference sequence). The CDR3 has 14 residues. The CDR3, as DNA: TGTGCCAGCAACCAGCGGAGGGAGAGAGAGACCCAGTACTTC. It yields the protein CASNQRRERETQYF.